The sample holds a few counts of the clone carrying this T cell receptor beta chain. Its antigen is currently unknown. Unique-molecular-identifier-tagged TCR beta cDNA libraries were used. Each CDR3 protein is one row after TCRdb ran MiXCR on the PCR reads. Among hundreds of thousands of distinct CDR3 sequences listed, 30% were seen once. Germline CDR1 and CDR2: SQVTM and ANQGSEA. The CDR3 extends over 17 amino acids. After removal of 0 bases from V and 0 bases from J, the junction contained 7 bases not matched to a gene. This sample is drawn from a study of post-analysis software for immune sequencing data. Study results and caveats: Compared with controls, patients had more of 4 to 6 TRBV segments, including TRBV5-6, TRBV5-1 and TRBV20-1. Normalized Chao1 diversity was significantly lower in multiple sclerosis patients than in controls.

The sample comprised blood. The V gene is TRBV29-1, the J gene TRBJ2-1; 8 bases are shared with TRBD2. The receptor's source is a girl under 18 with multiple sclerosis. This CDR3 reads CSVEDYSGVSSYNEQFF. The CDR3 bases are TGCAGCGTTGAAGACTATAGCGGGGTAAGCTCCTACAATGAGCAGTTCTTC.